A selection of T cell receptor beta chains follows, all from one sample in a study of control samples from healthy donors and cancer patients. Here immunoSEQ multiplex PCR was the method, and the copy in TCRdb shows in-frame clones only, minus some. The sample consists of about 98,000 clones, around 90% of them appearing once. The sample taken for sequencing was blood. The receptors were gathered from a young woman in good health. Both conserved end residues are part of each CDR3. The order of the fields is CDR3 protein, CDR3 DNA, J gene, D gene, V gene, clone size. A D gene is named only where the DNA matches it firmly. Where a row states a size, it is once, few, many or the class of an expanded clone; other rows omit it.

CASSSNRQGAYGYTF,TGTGCCAGCAGTTCCAACCGACAGGGAGCCTATGGCTACACCTTC,TRBJ1-2,TRBD1,TRBV28,once
CASRSSQGGSSPLHF,TGTGCCAGTAGGTCCTCACAGGGGGGGAGTTCACCCCTCCACTTT,TRBJ1-6,TRBD1,TRBV19,.
CASSVDPAPLSGNTIYF,TGTGCCAGCAGCGTAGACCCAGCTCCGCTGTCTGGAAACACCATATATTTT,TRBJ1-3,.,TRBV9,.
CASSYPSGEIFREQYF,TGTGCCAGCAGTTACCCCTCGGGGGAGATCTTTCGCGAGCAGTACTTC,TRBJ2-7,.,TRBV6-2/TRBV6-3,.
CASRDPAGTSTDTQYF,TGCGCCAGCAGAGACCCGGCAGGGACTAGCACAGATACGCAGTATTTT,TRBJ2-3,.,TRBV10-2,.
CASSPRPIGELFF,TGTGCCAGCAGTCCCCGCCCGATCGGGGAGCTGTTTTTT,TRBJ2-2,.,TRBV12-3/TRBV12-4,.
CASTSRDRDNQPQHF,TGTGCCAGCACCTCTCGGGACAGGGACAATCAGCCCCAGCATTTT,TRBJ1-5,TRBD1,TRBV5-4,.
CASSDRPGRQYF,TGTGCCAGCAGCGACCGCCCGGGGCGACAGTACTTC,TRBJ2-7,.,TRBV11-3,once
CASSLVSREFHEQFF,TGTGCCAGCAGCTTGGTTTCTAGGGAGTTCCATGAGCAGTTCTTC,TRBJ2-1,.,TRBV5-4,.
CASRDFHSGNTIYF,TGCGCCAGCCGGGACTTCCACTCTGGAAACACCATATATTTT,TRBJ1-3,.,TRBV5-1,.
CASSFGDLETQYF,TGTGCCAGCAGCTTCGGGGATTTGGAGACCCAGTACTTC,TRBJ2-5,.,TRBV7-6,.
CASSYRSGNSYNEQFF,TGTGCCAGCAGTTACCGTAGCGGGAATTCCTACAATGAGCAGTTCTTC,TRBJ2-1,TRBD2,TRBV6-2/TRBV6-3,.
CASSIPGQGKNTGELFF,TGTGCCAGTAGTATCCCCGGACAGGGGAAAAACACCGGGGAGCTGTTTTTT,TRBJ2-2,TRBD1,TRBV19,.
CASSQGKGEQYF,TGTGCCAGCAGCCAAGGGAAAGGAGAGCAGTACTTC,TRBJ2-7,.,TRBV14,.
CASSEVRTVYEQYF,TGTGCCAGCAGTGAAGTCCGGACCGTCTACGAGCAGTACTTC,TRBJ2-7,.,TRBV2,.
CASSVGSNQPQHF,TGTGCCAGCAGCGTGGGTAGCAATCAGCCCCAGCATTTT,TRBJ1-5,.,TRBV9,.
CASSWTNEQFF,TGTGCCAGCAGTTGGACGAACGAGCAGTTCTTC,TRBJ2-1,.,TRBV6-2/TRBV6-3,.
CASSYVVRGSSYEQYF,TGTGCCAGCAGTTACGTGGTAAGAGGTAGCTCCTACGAGCAGTACTTC,TRBJ2-7,.,TRBV6-5,.
CATSRRGGGEKLFF,TGTGCCACCAGCAGAAGGGGGGGTGGTGAAAAACTGTTTTTT,TRBJ1-4,.,TRBV15,.
CASSRPGQGTDEQYF,TGTGCCAGCAGCCGCCCGGGACAGGGTACGGACGAGCAGTACTTC,TRBJ2-7,TRBD1,TRBV4-2,.
CASSTTPEGTGELFF,TGCGCCAGCAGCACCACCCCGGAAGGAACCGGGGAGCTGTTTTTT,TRBJ2-2,.,TRBV4-3,.
CASSLRQGAEEQYF,TGTGCCAGCAGTTTAAGACAGGGGGCGGAAGAGCAGTACTTC,TRBJ2-7,TRBD1,TRBV28,.
CASSVGTSGRASYNEQFF,TGTGCCAGCAGTGTTGGGACTAGCGGGAGGGCCTCCTACAATGAGCAGTTCTTC,TRBJ2-1,TRBD2,TRBV7-8,once
CASSPLFSFAEQYF,TGTGCCAGCAGCCCCTTATTTAGCTTCGCCGAGCAGTACTTC,TRBJ2-7,.,TRBV11-2,.
CATSRAGGGYGYTF,TGTGCCACCAGCAGAGCAGGGGGCGGCTATGGCTACACCTTC,TRBJ1-2,TRBD1,TRBV15,.
CASRTSGGWEFF,TGTGCCAGCAGGACTAGCGGGGGCTGGGAGTTCTTC,TRBJ2-1,TRBD2,TRBV27,.
CASSPLGLQETQYF,TGCGCCAGCAGCCCCTTGGGCCTACAAGAGACCCAGTACTTC,TRBJ2-5,.,TRBV5-1,.
CASSLFTGASGGEGANTQYF,TGTGCCAGCAGTTTATTTACCGGGGCTAGCGGGGGCGAAGGGGCGAATACGCAGTATTTT,TRBJ2-3,TRBD2,TRBV28,.
CASSYPGGFNEKLFF,TGTGCCAGCAGTTACCCGGGGGGCTTTAATGAAAAACTGTTTTTT,TRBJ1-4,.,TRBV28,once
CASSLEQGTSDTQYF,TGTGCCAGCAGCTTAGAACAGGGGACATCAGATACGCAGTATTTT,TRBJ2-3,TRBD1,TRBV13,.
CATAFDEQFF,TGTGCCACCGCATTCGATGAGCAGTTCTTC,TRBJ2-1,.,TRBV24-1,.